This is a list of T cell receptor beta chains from one sample in a study of T cells in Graves' hyperthyroidism and ophthalmopathy. TCRdb reprocessed the multiplex PCR reads with MiXCR, giving one entry per CDR3 protein. In the table there are almost 500,000 distinct CDR3 sequences, approximately 23% of which are singletons. Specimen: blood. These receptors originate from a woman aged 65 to 85 with Graves' ophthalmopathy. Both conserved end residues are part of each CDR3. A D gene is named only where the DNA matches it firmly. The listing skips clone size in some rows; elsewhere it reads once, few, many or a size class.

d_gene,v_gene,abundance,j_gene,CDR3aa,CDR3nt
.,TRBV6-1,.,TRBJ1-3,CASSDWRKPLNTIYF,TGTGCCAGCAGTGATTGGAGGAAACCCCTAAACACCATATATTTT
.,TRBV19,.,TRBJ2-1,CASNRTPKDNEQFF,TGTGCCAGTAATCGGACGCCGAAGGACAATGAGCAGTTCTTC
.,TRBV10-3,.,TRBJ1-2,CAISDYEGDKDGYTF,TGTGCCATCAGTGATTACGAGGGGGACAAGGATGGCTACACCTTC
.,TRBV25-1,.,TRBJ1-1,CASNLDSYTEAFF,TGTGCCAGCAACCTGGATTCATACACTGAAGCTTTCTTT
TRBD2,TRBV12-3/TRBV12-4,.,TRBJ2-1,CASSQRLAGVPSYNEQFF,TGTGCCAGCAGTCAGAGACTAGCGGGAGTCCCCAGCTACAATGAGCAGTTCTTC
TRBD2,TRBV7-2,few,TRBJ2-1,CASSSGLAGTSEQFF,TGTGCCAGCAGCTCCGGACTAGCGGGAACGAGTGAGCAGTTCTTC
.,TRBV28,many,TRBJ1-4,CASSLDSPPQIKLFF,TGTGCCAGCAGTTTAGACTCCCCTCCTCAAATAAAACTGTTTTTT
TRBD1,TRBV11-2,few,TRBJ1-2,CASIEQGANGGYTF,TGTGCCAGCATAGAGCAGGGGGCGAACGGTGGCTACACCTTC
.,TRBV20-1,.,TRBJ2-5,CSAAGGETQYF,TGCAGTGCCGCCGGGGGCGAGACCCAGTACTTC
.,TRBV2,.,TRBJ2-1,CVSSVSSYNEQFF,TGTGTCAGCAGTGTGAGCTCCTACAATGAGCAGTTCTTC
TRBD2,TRBV11-2,few,TRBJ2-2,CASSREGLFF,TGTGCCAGCAGCCGGGAGGGGCTGTTTTTT
TRBD2,TRBV28,few,TRBJ2-1,CATLGLQDNEQFF,TGTGCCACCCTGGGACTACAGGACAATGAGCAGTTCTTC
.,TRBV20-1,.,TRBJ1-1,CSASLATLNTEAFF,TGCAGTGCTAGTCTGGCGACCTTAAACACTGAAGCTTTCTTT
.,TRBV6-1,.,TRBJ1-1,CASRGDGNTEAFF,TGTGCCAGCAGAGGGGACGGAAACACTGAAGCTTTCTTT
TRBD1,TRBV27,.,TRBJ1-1,CASRTSGGAGEAFF,TGTGCCAGCCGGACCTCAGGGGGCGCGGGAGAAGCTTTCTTT
TRBD1,TRBV2,many,TRBJ1-2,CASRRDRGQGYTF,TGTGCCAGCAGAAGGGACAGGGGGCAAGGCTACACCTTC
.,TRBV6-1,few,TRBJ1-2,CASSRHGSNYGYTF,TGTGCCAGCAGCAGACACGGGAGTAACTATGGCTACACCTTC
.,TRBV12-5,few,TRBJ2-4,CASGLVNSGAAKNIQYF,TGTGCTAGTGGTTTGGTCAATAGCGGAGCGGCCAAAAACATTCAGTACTTC
TRBD2,TRBV3-1,.,TRBJ2-1,CASSQGLAGGFEQFF,TGTGCCAGCAGCCAAGGACTAGCGGGAGGGTTTGAGCAGTTCTTC
.,TRBV11-3,.,TRBJ2-1,CASSFLGEQFF,TGTGCCAGCAGCTTTTTGGGGGAGCAGTTCTTC
.,TRBV2,many,TRBJ1-1,CASSDLGKLNTEAFF,TGTGCCAGCAGTGATCTGGGCAAGTTGAACACTGAAGCTTTCTTT
TRBD2,TRBV5-1,.,TRBJ2-2,CASIPGTSGNTGELFF,TGCGCCAGTATTCCCGGGACTAGCGGGAACACCGGGGAGCTGTTTTTT
TRBD2,TRBV7-8,few,TRBJ2-7,CASTHAGPSGRGEQYF,TGTGCCAGCACCCACGCCGGGCCTAGCGGGAGGGGCGAGCAGTACTTC
.,TRBV20-1,.,TRBJ2-7,CSVSRDTNEQYF,TGCAGTGTTAGCCGGGACACCAACGAGCAGTACTTC
.,TRBV3-1,.,TRBJ2-7,CASSQDPVTNEQYF,TGTGCCAGCAGCCAAGATCCGGTCACCAACGAGCAGTACTTC
.,TRBV18,.,TRBJ1-2,CASSPRSGVGYTF,TGTGCCAGCTCACCACGGTCTGGGGTCGGCTACACCTTC
.,TRBV19,few,TRBJ2-5,CASSIDRVEETQYF,TGTGCCAGTAGTATAGACAGGGTGGAAGAGACCCAGTACTTC
.,TRBV19,.,TRBJ1-1,CASSGGYKLNTEAFF,TGTGCCAGTAGTGGGGGGTACAAACTGAACACTGAAGCTTTCTTT
.,TRBV18,many,TRBJ1-1,CASSIGTVNTEAFF,TGTGCCAGCTCAATCGGGACGGTGAACACTGAAGCTTTCTTT
TRBD1,TRBV20-1,.,TRBJ2-2,CSARKDRTGELFF,TGCAGTGCTAGGAAGGACAGGACCGGGGAGCTGTTTTTT
.,TRBV27,many,TRBJ2-4,CASSPHYMPSGVTWDIQYF,TGTGCCAGCAGTCCACATTATATGCCCTCGGGGGTTACGTGGGACATTCAGTACTTC
.,TRBV6-2/TRBV6-3,.,TRBJ2-5,CASIGGTANVGTQYF,TGTGCCAGCATCGGAGGGACTGCTAACGTGGGGACCCAGTACTTC
TRBD1,TRBV5-1,few,TRBJ2-7,CASSWTGRDEQYF,TGCGCCAGCAGCTGGACAGGGCGCGACGAGCAGTACTTC
TRBD2,TRBV7-3,many,TRBJ2-1,CASSGRADYNEQFF,TGTGCCAGTAGCGGGAGGGCCGACTACAATGAGCAGTTCTTC
.,TRBV12-3/TRBV12-4,medium-sized,TRBJ1-2,CASSPGTGYTF,TGTGCCAGCAGCCCAGGGACTGGCTACACCTTC
TRBD2,TRBV12-3/TRBV12-4,.,TRBJ2-1,CASSQLAGGSSYNEQFF,TGTGCCAGCAGTCAACTAGCGGGAGGGAGTTCCTACAATGAGCAGTTCTTC
.,TRBV20-1,few,TRBJ1-1,CSATQGRTEAFF,TGCAGTGCGACTCAGGGAAGGACTGAAGCTTTCTTT
.,TRBV5-1,.,TRBJ1-5,CASSPTSNVQPQHF,TGCGCCAGCAGCCCCACCAGTAACGTGCAGCCCCAGCATTTT
.,TRBV27,.,TRBJ2-7,CASSFRQDYEQYF,TGTGCCAGCAGTTTCAGGCAGGATTACGAGCAGTACTTC
.,TRBV10-1,many,TRBJ1-1,CASSESGRTEAFF,TGCGCCAGCAGTGAGTCAGGACGGACTGAAGCTTTCTTT
.,TRBV5-5,.,TRBJ2-1,CASSLEIGSQFF,TGTGCCAGCAGCTTGGAGATTGGGAGCCAGTTCTTC
.,TRBV11-2,many,TRBJ2-7,CASTRPGQTYEQYF,TGTGCCAGCACACGACCGGGACAAACCTACGAGCAGTACTTC
.,TRBV3-1,.,TRBJ1-2,CASSQVQAVGYTF,TGTGCCAGCAGCCAAGTACAGGCCGTTGGCTACACCTTC
.,TRBV7-2,many,TRBJ1-1,CASSQRQLNTEAFF,TGTGCCAGCAGCCAGAGACAGCTGAACACTGAAGCTTTCTTT
.,TRBV7-3,many,TRBJ2-3,CASSLDGGSGDTQYF,TGTGCCAGCAGCTTGGATGGAGGTTCGGGAGATACGCAGTATTTT
.,TRBV30,.,TRBJ1-5,CAWSKRQSYNQPQHF,TGTGCCTGGAGTAAACGACAATCGTATAATCAGCCCCAGCATTTT
.,TRBV25-1,.,TRBJ1-6,CASSAQDRAPLHF,TGTGCCAGCAGTGCGCAGGATCGGGCCCCCCTCCACTTT
TRBD2,TRBV6-1,.,TRBJ2-7,CASSLSSGRTYEQYF,TGTGCCAGCAGTCTATCTAGCGGGAGGACCTACGAGCAGTACTTC
TRBD2,TRBV6-5,few,TRBJ2-1,CASSSLASSYNEQFF,TGTGCCAGCAGTTCACTAGCGAGCTCCTACAATGAGCAGTTCTTC
.,TRBV6-1,many,TRBJ2-1,CASSFTPSSYNEQFF,TGTGCCAGCTCTTTTACTCCGAGCTCCTACAATGAGCAGTTCTTC